This TCR beta chain was recovered during a study of blood T cell repertoires in COVID-19. On the study more broadly: From T cells, B-cell-depleted T cells, or PBMCs came the material, which was cDNA or gDNA.

V trimming: 6 bases; J trimming: 4 bases; junction bases outside the gene matches: 9. CDR1 KGHSH and CDR2 LQKENI come from the germline V gene. This CDR3 has 15 residues. As originally analysed: Reference gene primer amplification gave nucleated cell count estimates. Some clones are missing from TCRdb's copy, which holds only in-frame ones; the method was immunoSEQ multiplex PCR. That table gives V, J and clone size, and the DNA gave D and trimming. Among roughly 50,000 clones listed, 85% were seen once. This TCR was recovered from a human donor in a cohort sampled during active COVID-19. The chain combines TRBV18 with TRBJ2-5; 9 bases align to TRBD1. The sequencing sample was made of peripheral blood. The CDR3 DNA reads as TGTGCCAGCTCCCTCGGACAGGGGTATTCAGAGACCCAGTACTTC. Translated, it gives CASSLGQGYSETQYF.